These 27 T cell receptor beta chains share one sample of origin, sequenced in a study of T cells after yellow fever vaccination. TCRdb redid the calling of the 5' RACE reads with MiXCR, one entry per CDR3 protein. The profile covers a few hundred thousand distinct CDR3 sequences, with around 6.8% appearing a single time and roughly a sixth taken by the ten largest. Sequencing was performed on PBMCs, taken more than 35 days after the first yellow fever vaccination. The receptors here all came from a man aged 18 to 29 who received the YFV17D yellow fever vaccine.

CDR3 amino acids: CASSYLEGGTDTQYF. The CDR3 bases are TGCGCCAGCAGCTATTTAGAGGGGGGCACAGATACGCAGTATTTT. The chain joins TRBV5-1 to TRBJ2-3; a possible D gene is TRBD1 (6 bases). Trimming shortened V by 3 bases and J by 1 base, and 12 bases separated the two germline ends. In germline, CDR1 is SGHRS, CDR2 YFSETQ. The CDR3 is 15 amino acids.

This clonotype was picked up a small number of times. V usage is TRBV28 and J usage is TRBJ1-2; TRBD1 aligns across 7 bases. With V trimmed by 6 bases and J by 1 base, 11 bases remained unmatched. CDR3 size: 16 residues. Germline values: CDR1 MDHEN, CDR2 SYDVKM. CDR3 sequence reads: CASSTLEGAINYGYTF. CDR3 sequence (DNA): TGTGCCAGCAGCACCCTGGAGGGGGCGATTAACTATGGCTACACCTTC.

This clonotype was found a few times. This chain uses TRBV29-1 with TRBJ2-3; maybe TRBD1 (5 bases). CDR3 length equals 15 residues. Trimming removed 5 bases from V and 2 bases from J, with 17 bases in between. Germline assignment: CDR1 SQVTM and CDR2 ANQGSEA. CDR3 sequence (DNA): TGCAGCGTTTATATCAGGGATGGGATCACAGATACGCAGTATTTT. Translated, it gives CSVYIRDGITDTQYF.

In this sample, this clonotype turned up many times. The rearrangement uses TRBV5-1 and TRBJ2-1; D is possibly TRBD1 (5 bases). The ends were cut back, 0 bases at V and 5 bases at J, with 9 bases in the middle. CDR1 SGHRS and CDR2 YFSETQ come from the germline V gene. This CDR3 is built from 14 residues. Here the CDR3 DNA reads TGCGCCAGCAGCTTGGTGACAGCCCACAATGAGCAGTTCTTC. It translates to CASSLVTAHNEQFF.

This clonotype was picked up a small number of times. V usage is TRBV7-8 and J usage is TRBJ1-6; TRBD1 aligns across 8 bases. Germline V gene sequence: CDR1 SGHVS, CDR2 FQNEAQ. With 5 bases clipped from V and 10 bases from J, the junction kept 10 bases outside the gene matches. CDR3 length: 15 residues. The CDR3 DNA is TGTGCCAGCAGCCCAACCTCCCACAGGGGGTCACCCCTCCACTTT. Its protein product is CASSPTSHRGSPLHF.

This clonotype appeared a few times. The J gene is TRBJ1-6, the V gene TRBV5-5; D not resolved. Germline V CDR1 and CDR2: SGHKS, YYEKEE (reference sequence). This CDR3 has 12 amino acids. V lost 3 bases and J 14 bases, leaving 12 bases between the germline ends. The CDR3 protein is CASSSPNLALHF. The CDR3 region has the DNA TGTGCCAGCAGCTCCCCCAATTTGGCCCTCCACTTT. Supplemented by reference TRBV5-5 and TRBJ1-6, the full variable domain reads DAGVTQSPTHLIKTRGQQVTLRCSPISGHKSVSWYQQVLGQGPQFIFQYYEKEERGRGNFPDRFSARQFPNYSSELNVNALLLGDSALYLCASSSPNLALHFGNGTRLTVT.

J is TRBJ2-1 and V is TRBV6-5; TRBD2 is a possible D gene (5 bases). Germline CDR1 reads MNHEY; CDR2 reads SVGAGI. Trimming shortened V by 4 bases and J by 8 bases, and 18 bases separated the two germline ends. The CDR3 contains 15 residues. DNA of the CDR3: TGTGCCAGCAGTTCGCCCTCTCGGGGAATTGATGAGCAGTTCTTC. This gives the protein CASSSPSRGIDEQFF.

The chain uses TRBV30 and TRBJ2-2, with D tentatively TRBD2 (5 bases). Germline loops: CDR1 GTSNPN, CDR2 SVGIG (reference sequence). CDR3 size: 14 residues. Trimming removed 8 bases at V and 5 bases at J, with 18 bases between. The DNA for the CDR3 is TGTGCCGGCCTCGGCCCGGGGTGGACCGGGGAGCTGTTTTTT. Amino acid sequence: CAGLGPGWTGELFF.

This clonotype was detected ten times or more. The chain uses TRBV10-3 and TRBJ2-4; D not resolved. Germline CDR1 ENHRY, CDR2 SYGVKD. The CDR3 consists of 13 residues. Trimming shortened V by 4 bases and J by 7 bases, and 11 bases separated the two germline ends. CDR3 in amino acids: CAISVGWDNIQYF. CDR3 sequence (DNA): TGTGCCATCAGTGTAGGTTGGGATAACATTCAGTACTTC.

The chain links TRBV5-6 to TRBJ1-1, with 7 bases lining up with TRBD1. Germline V gives CDR1 SGHDT, CDR2 YYEEEE. Trimming took 2 bases from V and 3 from J; bases not matched to a gene: 16. The CDR3 runs 18 residues. CDR3 coding DNA: TGTGCCAGCAGCTTATACACGAAACAGGGGTTTGGGCACACTGAAGCTTTCTTT. Its translation is CASSLYTKQGFGHTEAFF. The variable domain in full, completed from reference TRBV5-6 and TRBJ1-1, reads DAGVTQSPTHLIKTRGQQVTLRCSPKSGHDTVSWYQQALGQGPQFIFQYYEEEERQRGNFPDRFSGHQFPNYSSELNVNALLLGDSALYLCASSLYTKQGFGHTEAFFGQGTRLTVV.

This clonotype was found many times. V gene TRBV5-1 combines with J gene TRBJ2-3; tentatively, D is TRBD1 or TRBD2 (6 bases each). Germline lookup yields CDR1 SGHRS and CDR2 YFSETQ. The CDR3 has 16 residues. V lost 3 bases and J lost 6, with 20 bases in between. The CDR3 loop reads CASSSSEGGAMDTQYF. As DNA, the CDR3 is TGCGCCAGCAGCTCCTCGGAGGGGGGCGCAATGGATACGCAGTATTTT.

The chain recombines TRBV2 with TRBJ2-4, with D tentatively TRBD1 (7 bases). Trimming left V 3 bases short and J 12 bases short, with 12 bases between. The CDR3 has 12 amino acids. CDR1 and CDR2 (germline): SNHLY, FYNNEI. The CDR3: CASSEDRRGQYF. The CDR3 nucleotides read TGTGCCAGCAGTGAGGACAGGAGGGGTCAGTACTTC.

There are many counts of this clonotype. The chain is built from TRBV9 and TRBJ2-3; D gene uncertain. The V gene lost 2 bases and the J gene lost 8 bases, with 18 bases spanning the gap. Germline loops: CDR1 SGDLS, CDR2 YYNGEE. The CDR3 length is 15 residues. The CDR3 spells CASSVEQIMTGTQYF. Here the CDR3 DNA reads TGTGCCAGCAGCGTGGAGCAAATAATGACGGGTACGCAGTATTTT.

The sample holds many counts of this clonotype. The chain has TRBV3-1 and TRBJ1-2; TRBD1 is a possible D gene (5 bases). V lost 4 bases, J lost 2 bases, and 8 bases lay in between. Germline lookup yields CDR1 LGHDT and CDR2 YNNKEL (reference sequence). The CDR3 loop spans 13 amino acids. The DNA of the CDR3 is TGTGCCAGCAGCCCGGACAAGAACTATGGCTACACCTTC. Protein: CASSPDKNYGYTF.

The chain employs TRBV28 and TRBJ1-1; no clear D gene. Trimming took 8 bases from V and 0 from J, leaving 7 bases between them. CDR1 MDHEN and CDR2 SYDVKM come from the germline V gene. This CDR3 comprises 12 residues. CDR3 sequence reads: CASGTMNTEAFF. CDR3 nucleotide sequence: TGTGCCAGCGGAACAATGAACACTGAAGCTTTCTTT.

In this sample, this clonotype turned up many times. The J gene is TRBJ2-7, the V gene TRBV6-1; TRBD1 matches 12 bases. In germline, CDR1 is MNHNS, CDR2 SASEGT. The V gene end was trimmed by 4 bases and the J gene end by 5 bases; junction bases not matched to a gene: 3. The CDR3 loop spans 14 amino acids. Here the CDR3 reads CASSGDRGRNEQYF. The CDR3 coding sequence is TGTGCCAGCAGTGGGGACAGGGGGCGAAACGAGCAGTACTTC.

A remark on this clonotype: A much larger clone differs from this one at a single base, so this may be a read error. V usage is TRBV6-5 and J usage is TRBJ1-1; no firm D call. V was shortened by 2 bases and J by 4 bases, with 11 bases between the two germline ends. CDR3 length equals 14 residues. Germline V CDR1 and CDR2: MNHEY, SVGAGI. The DNA of the CDR3 is TGTGCCAGCAGTTACGAGGTGGATGGCACTGAAGCTTTCTTT. This gives the protein CASSYEVDGTEAFF.

This clonotype was picked up a small number of times. V gene TRBV27 combines with J gene TRBJ1-5, with 9 bases identical to TRBD1. This CDR3 has 15 amino acids. Germline values: CDR1 MNHEY, CDR2 SMNVEV (reference sequence). The junction had 9 bases not matched to a gene; V was cut back by 6 bases and J by 6 bases. As DNA, the CDR3 is TGTGCCAGCAGGCCACAGGGGGCGCAGGGTCAGCCCCAGCATTTT. It is translated as CASRPQGAQGQPQHF.

This clonotype showed up many times. V gene TRBV27 combines with J gene TRBJ1-2; D gene ambiguous. The CDR3 sequence is 14 residues long. Germline-derived CDR1 and CDR2 are MNHEY and SMNVEV (reference sequence). V lost 7 bases, J lost 7 bases, and 19 bases lay in between. CDR3 nucleotides: TGTGCCAGCAAGGTTCAGGCCCCGTCTACTGGCTACACCTTC. Translated, it gives CASKVQAPSTGYTF.

This clonotype has a handful of counts. This rearrangement joins TRBV6-5 to TRBJ2-7; D is unclear. This CDR3 comprises 13 residues. Trimming left V 2 bases short and J 3 bases short, with 8 bases between. Germline V gene sequence: CDR1 MNHEY, CDR2 SVGAGI. The CDR3 bases are TGTGCCAGCAGTTACAACCGCTTCTACGAGCAGTACTTC. This translates into CASSYNRFYEQYF.

This clonotype was detected a few times. The J gene is TRBJ2-2, the V gene TRBV10-3; D is ambiguous. CDR3 length: 17 residues. Trimming shortened V by 6 bases and J by 0 bases, and 17 bases separated the two germline ends. The V gene's germline CDR1 is ENHRY and CDR2 SYGVKD. The CDR3 nucleotides are TGTGCCATCAGACCGTCGGCAGTTGCCGCGAACACCGGGGAGCTGTTTTTT. Amino acids: CAIRPSAVAANTGELFF.

The CDR3 loop reads CASSVTGTYEQYF. As DNA, the CDR3 is TGCGCCAGCAGCGTCACAGGGACCTACGAGCAGTACTTC. This rearrangement joins TRBV5-1 to TRBJ2-7, with D possibly matching TRBD1 (6 bases). Germline lookup yields CDR1 SGHRS and CDR2 YFSETQ. The CDR3 length is 13 residues. Deletions cut 4 bases from V and 2 bases from J, with 10 bases between.

In its sample, this clonotype was seen a few times. The V gene is TRBV5-1, the J gene TRBJ1-4, with D possibly being TRBD1 (5 bases). CDR3 length: 15 residues. CDR1 SGHRS and CDR2 YFSETQ come from the germline V gene. Trimming shortened V by 3 bases and J by 7 bases, and 16 bases separated the two germline ends. The CDR3 DNA follows: TGCGCCAGCAGCTCCTCCGGGACGGGAGGTGAAAAACTGTTTTTT. Its protein product is CASSSSGTGGEKLFF.

J is TRBJ1-2 and V is TRBV5-6; no clear D gene. Germline V lookup: CDR1 SGHDT, CDR2 YYEEEE. The CDR3 sequence is 14 residues long. Trimming removed 3 bases from V and 3 bases from J, with 12 bases in between. CDR3 sequence: CASSSQAADYGYTF. The DNA for the CDR3 is TGTGCCAGCAGCTCCCAGGCCGCTGACTATGGCTACACCTTC.

The CDR3 DNA follows: TGCAGCGTTGGACAGTTGCCCTTCTCTGGGGCCAACGTCCTGACTTTC. Translation: CSVGQLPFSGANVLTF. This chain connects TRBV29-1 to TRBJ2-6; perhaps TRBD1 as D (5 bases). V lost 4 bases and J 0 bases, leaving 13 bases between the germline ends. Germline V gene lookup returns CDR1 SQVTM and CDR2 ANQGSEA. This CDR3 has 16 residues.

This clonotype was detected many times. The V call is TRBV18, the J call TRBJ2-3; the match to TRBD1 covers 7 bases. Per germline, CDR1 KGHSH and CDR2 LQKENI. The CDR3 consists of 15 residues. Trimming cost V 3 bases and J 1 base; bases outside gene matches: 4. The CDR3 loop reads CASSPPDRGTDTQYF. CDR3 DNA: TGTGCCAGCTCACCGCCTGACAGGGGCACAGATACGCAGTATTTT.

The J gene is TRBJ1-3, the V gene TRBV11-2; D remains unclear. Germline CDR1 SGHAT, CDR2 FQNNGV. There are 15 residues in the CDR3. V was pared by 3 bases and J by 0 bases, with 9 bases between. CDR3 amino acids: CASSFLPDSGNTIYF. CDR3 sequence (DNA): TGTGCCAGCAGCTTCCTCCCGGACTCTGGAAACACCATATATTTT.